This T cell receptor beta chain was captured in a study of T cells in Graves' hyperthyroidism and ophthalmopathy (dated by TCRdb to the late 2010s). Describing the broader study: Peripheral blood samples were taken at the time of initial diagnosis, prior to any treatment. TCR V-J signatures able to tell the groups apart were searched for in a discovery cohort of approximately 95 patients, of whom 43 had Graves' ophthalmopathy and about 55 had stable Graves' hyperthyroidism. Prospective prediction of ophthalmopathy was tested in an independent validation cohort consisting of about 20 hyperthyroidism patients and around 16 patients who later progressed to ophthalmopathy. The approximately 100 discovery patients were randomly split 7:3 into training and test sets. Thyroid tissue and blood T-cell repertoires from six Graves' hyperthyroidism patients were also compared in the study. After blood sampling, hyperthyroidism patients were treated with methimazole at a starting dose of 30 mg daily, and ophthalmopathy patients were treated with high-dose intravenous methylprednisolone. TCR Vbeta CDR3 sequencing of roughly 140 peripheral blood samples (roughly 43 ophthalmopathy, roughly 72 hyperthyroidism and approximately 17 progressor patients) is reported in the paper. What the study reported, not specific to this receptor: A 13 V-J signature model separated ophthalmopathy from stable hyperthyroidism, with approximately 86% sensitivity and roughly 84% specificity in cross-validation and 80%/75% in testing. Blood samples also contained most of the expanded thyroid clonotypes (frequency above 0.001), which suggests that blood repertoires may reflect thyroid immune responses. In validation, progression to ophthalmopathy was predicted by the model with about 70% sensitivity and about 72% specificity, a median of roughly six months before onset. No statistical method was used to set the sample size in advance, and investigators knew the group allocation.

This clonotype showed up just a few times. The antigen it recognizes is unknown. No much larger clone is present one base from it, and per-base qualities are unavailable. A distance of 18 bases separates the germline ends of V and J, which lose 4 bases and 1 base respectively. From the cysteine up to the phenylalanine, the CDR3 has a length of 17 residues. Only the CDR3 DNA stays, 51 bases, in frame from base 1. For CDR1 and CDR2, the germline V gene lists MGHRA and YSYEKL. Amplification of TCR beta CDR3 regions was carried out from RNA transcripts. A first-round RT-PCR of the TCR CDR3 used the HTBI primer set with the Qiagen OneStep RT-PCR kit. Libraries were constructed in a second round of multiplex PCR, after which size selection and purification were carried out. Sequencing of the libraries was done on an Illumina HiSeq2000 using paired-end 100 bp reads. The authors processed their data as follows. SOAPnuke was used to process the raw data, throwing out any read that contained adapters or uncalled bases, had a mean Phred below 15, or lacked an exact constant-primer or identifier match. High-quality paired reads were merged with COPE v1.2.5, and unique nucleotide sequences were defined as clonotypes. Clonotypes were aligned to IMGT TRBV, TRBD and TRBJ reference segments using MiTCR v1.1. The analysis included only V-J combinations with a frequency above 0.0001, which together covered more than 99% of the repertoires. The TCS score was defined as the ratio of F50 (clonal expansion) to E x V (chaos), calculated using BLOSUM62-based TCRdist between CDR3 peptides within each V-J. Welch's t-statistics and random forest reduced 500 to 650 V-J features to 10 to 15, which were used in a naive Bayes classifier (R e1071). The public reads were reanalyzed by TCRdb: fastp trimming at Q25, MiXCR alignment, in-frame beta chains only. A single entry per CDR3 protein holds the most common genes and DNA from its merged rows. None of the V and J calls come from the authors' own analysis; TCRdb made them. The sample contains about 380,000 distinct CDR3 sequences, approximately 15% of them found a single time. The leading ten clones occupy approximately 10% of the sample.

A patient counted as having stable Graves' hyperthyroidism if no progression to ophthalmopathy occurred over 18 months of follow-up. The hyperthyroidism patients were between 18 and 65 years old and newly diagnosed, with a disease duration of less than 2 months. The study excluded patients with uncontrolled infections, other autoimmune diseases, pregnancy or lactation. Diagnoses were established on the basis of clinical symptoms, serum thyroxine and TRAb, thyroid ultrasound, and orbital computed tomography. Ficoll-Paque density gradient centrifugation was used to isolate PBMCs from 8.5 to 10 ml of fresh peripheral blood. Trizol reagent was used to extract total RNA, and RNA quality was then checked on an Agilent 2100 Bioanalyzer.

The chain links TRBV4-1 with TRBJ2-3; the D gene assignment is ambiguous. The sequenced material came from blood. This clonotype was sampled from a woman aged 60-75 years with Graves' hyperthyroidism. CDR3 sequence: CASSLRRSAWGTDTQYF. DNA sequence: TGCGCCAGCAGCCTCCGAAGGTCCGCGTGGGGCACAGATACGCAGTATTTT.